The source of this T cell receptor beta chain is a study of cytomegalovirus exposure and HLA in healthy donors. Study as a whole: The use of the same platform for the 90 to 150 validation repertoires and the roughly 630 first-cohort repertoires was reported by a later analysis.

General study findings and limits: Altogether, about 160 TCR beta chains were recorded as cytomegalovirus-associated.

As for this clone: Its specificity is unknown.

This table comes from immunoSEQ multiplex PCR, and its TCRdb copy is limited to in-frame clones, with some not included. In the table there are 60,000 to 85,000 clones, 95% to 96% of which are singletons. CDR3 size: 17 residues. Germline V lookup: CDR1 SGHDN, CDR2 FVKESK. V trimming: 2 bases; J trimming: 7 bases; junction bases outside the gene matches: 16. The sequencing input was PBMCs. This TCR derives from a woman aged 18-29 years in good health and CMV-seropositive. This sequence joins TRBV14 and TRBJ2-7; TRBD2 aligns across 8 bases. The CDR3 bases are TGTGCCAGCAGCCAACCCGCGGGAGGCAGGGGCAATGGGGAGCAGTACTTC. Translating it yields CASSQPAGGRGNGEQYF.